This T cell receptor (beta chain) was sequenced during a study of Ad26.COV2.S vaccination and SARS-CoV-2 variants (dated by TCRdb to the early 2020s). Regarding the study in general: Donors in the vaccine arm were drawn from COV1001, a phase I-IIa trial of Ad26.COV2.S in healthy adults that was multicentre, randomized, double-blind and placebo-controlled. Blinding of investigators to trial group allocation was maintained during experiments and outcome assessment. The specificity and breadth of SARS-CoV-2-reactive T cell receptors after Ad26.COV2.S vaccination were assessed by TCRbeta repertoire sequencing. Ad26.COV2.S was administered intramuscularly at 5 x 10^10 or 1 x 10^11 viral particles, either as a single shot or as two shots given 56 days apart. Trial participants were randomized into five groups of five, in which low-dose or high-dose Ad26.COV2.S was given once or twice, or placebo was given on both occasions. A total of approximately 32 samples were included in the TCR-sequenced set, comprising about 20 Ad26.COV2.S vaccine recipients, 5 placebo recipients and 8 SARS-CoV-2 convalescent individuals. What the study reported, not specific to this receptor: After vaccination, substantial breadth of spike-specific CD8+ and CD4+ T cell responses was reported. Ad26.COV2.S recipients had higher spike-specific TCR breadth than placebo recipients (P = 0.0014). According to the authors, total T cell responses may have been underestimated by the TCR breadth and depth analyses. The study was not powered for comparison of responses between vaccine doses or regimens. Comparable non-spike TCR breadth was observed between vaccine and placebo recipients, consistent with only spike being contained in the vaccine.

The immunoSEQ Assay was used to sequence TCRbeta CDR3 regions. After extraction, genomic DNA underwent amplification by bias-controlled multiplex PCR, followed by high-throughput sequencing. From the authors' description of their analysis: Collapsing and filtering of sequences were performed to quantify the absolute abundance of each unique TCRbeta CDR3 region. T cell fraction was estimated by normalizing TCRbeta template counts to usable DNA, which was measured by amplifying reference genes present in all nucleated cells. Repertoire TCRs were annotated as SARS-CoV-2-specific when V gene, CDR3 amino acid sequence and J gene were exactly matched to a known reactive TCR set. The reference SARS-CoV-2 TCR set came from MIRA and was filtered for enrichment in COVID-19-positive ImmuneCODE repertoires, removing public or cross-reactive TCRs. Drawing on the MIRA antigens, annotated TCRs were analysed further at the level of specific ORF or position within ORF. Breadth was defined as annotated unique rearrangements over total unique productive rearrangements; depth was the summed frequency of those rearrangements. TCR breadth was compared between groups using two-sided Wilcoxon rank-sum tests. The table was pulled from immuneACCESS by TCRdb, which kept in-frame rearrangements only. Such tables lose some clones; where checked, under half of the loss comes from unresolved V genes, and the rest has no known cause. That table is the source of V, J and clone size, and D and trimming were worked out from the DNA. This sample comprises about 680,000 clones, roughly nine tenths of them detected only once. The ten largest clones take up about 1.5% of the sample.

Trimming accounts for 4 bases at V and 3 bases at J, while the number of junction bases matched to no gene is 7. Reading from cysteine to phenylalanine, the CDR3 counts 15 amino acids. The CDR3 DNA has 45 bases and is translated from base 1. The germline V gene sets CDR1 to SGHTA and CDR2 to FQGNSA. The treatment or condition label on this specimen signifies: roughly 20 received Ad26.COV2.S at low or high dose, single or two shots; roughly five received placebo; per-sample allocation not given. For vaccine and placebo recipients, repertoires were sequenced using samples collected on day 63 after the first injection. In Cohort 1b, about two dozen adults aged 18-55 years were enrolled at a single site in Boston, USA, between 29 July and 7 August 2020. As a vaccine, Ad26.COV2.S was a replication-incompetent adenovirus type 26 vector that expressed a prefusion-stabilized SARS-CoV-2 spike protein derived from the original Wuhan strain.

About this clone: Its antigen target is currently unknown. Nothing much larger sits one base from this clone, and base qualities are not available.

The chain employs TRBV7-2 and TRBJ2-3, and 7 junctional nucleotides match TRBD1. The source is a person aged 18 to 65 who received the Ad26.COV2.S COVID-19 vaccine or a placebo. The sample in question was peripheral blood, obtained in a trial of Ad26.COV2.S vaccine versus placebo. Here the CDR3 is given as CASSSRDSRTDTQYF. The nucleotide sequence reads as follows: TGTGCCAGCAGCTCCCGGGACAGTAGGACAGATACGCAGTATTTT.